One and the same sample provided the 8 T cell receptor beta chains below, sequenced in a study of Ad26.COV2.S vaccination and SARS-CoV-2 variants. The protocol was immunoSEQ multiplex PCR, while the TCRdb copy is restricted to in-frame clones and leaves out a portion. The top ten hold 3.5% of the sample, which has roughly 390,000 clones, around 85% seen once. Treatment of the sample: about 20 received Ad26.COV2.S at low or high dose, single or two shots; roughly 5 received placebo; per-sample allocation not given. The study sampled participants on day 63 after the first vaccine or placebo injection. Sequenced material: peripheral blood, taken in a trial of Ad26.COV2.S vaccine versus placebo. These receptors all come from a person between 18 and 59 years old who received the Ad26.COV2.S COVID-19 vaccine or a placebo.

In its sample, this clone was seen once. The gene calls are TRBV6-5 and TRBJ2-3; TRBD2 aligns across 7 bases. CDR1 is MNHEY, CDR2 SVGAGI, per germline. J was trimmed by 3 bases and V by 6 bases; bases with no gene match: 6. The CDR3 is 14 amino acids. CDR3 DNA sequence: TGTGCCAGCAGCTTAGCGGGTCGTACAGATACGCAGTATTTT. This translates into CASSLAGRTDTQYF.

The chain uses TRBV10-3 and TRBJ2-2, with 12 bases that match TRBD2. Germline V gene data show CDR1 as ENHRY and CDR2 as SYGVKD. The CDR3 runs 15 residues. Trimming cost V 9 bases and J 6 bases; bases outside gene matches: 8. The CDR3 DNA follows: TGTGCCATTGCCGACTGGACTAGCGGGGCCGGGGAGCTGTTTTTT. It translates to CAIADWTSGAGELFF.

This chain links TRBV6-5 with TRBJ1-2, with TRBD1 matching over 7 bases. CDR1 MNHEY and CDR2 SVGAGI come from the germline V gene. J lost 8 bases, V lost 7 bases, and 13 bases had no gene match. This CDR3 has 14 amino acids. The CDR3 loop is CASTLRQGLWGYTF. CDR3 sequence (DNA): TGTGCCAGCACCCTTCGACAGGGCTTATGGGGCTACACCTTC.

The CDR3 region has the DNA TGTGCCAGCTCACTGCAATTTTTGGGTAACACTGAAGCTTTCTTT. Protein sequence: CASSLQFLGNTEAFF. This sequence joins TRBV18 and TRBJ1-1; D not resolved. V lost 4 bases, J lost 2 bases, and 14 bases lay in between. CDR3 length: 15 amino acids. Per germline, CDR1 KGHSH and CDR2 LQKENI.

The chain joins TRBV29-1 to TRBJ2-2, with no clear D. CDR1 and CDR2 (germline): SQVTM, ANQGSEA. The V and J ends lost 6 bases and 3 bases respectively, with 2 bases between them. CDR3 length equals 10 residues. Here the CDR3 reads CSVYTGELFF. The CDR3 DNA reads TGCAGCGTCTACACCGGGGAGCTGTTTTTT.

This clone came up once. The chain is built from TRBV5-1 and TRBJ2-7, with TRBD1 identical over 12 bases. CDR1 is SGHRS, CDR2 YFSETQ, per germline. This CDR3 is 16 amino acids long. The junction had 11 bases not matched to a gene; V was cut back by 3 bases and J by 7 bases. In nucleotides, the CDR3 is TGCGCCAGCAGCTCTCTCCCGGGACAGGGGGCGAGGGAGCAGTACTTC. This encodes CASSSLPGQGAREQYF.

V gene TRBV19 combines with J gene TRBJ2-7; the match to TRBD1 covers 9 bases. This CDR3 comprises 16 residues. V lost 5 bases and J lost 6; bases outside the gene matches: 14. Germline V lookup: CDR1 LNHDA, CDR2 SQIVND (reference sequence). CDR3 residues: CASSLILGQGSGEQYF. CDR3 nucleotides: TGTGCCAGTAGTTTGATATTAGGACAGGGGAGCGGCGAGCAGTACTTC.

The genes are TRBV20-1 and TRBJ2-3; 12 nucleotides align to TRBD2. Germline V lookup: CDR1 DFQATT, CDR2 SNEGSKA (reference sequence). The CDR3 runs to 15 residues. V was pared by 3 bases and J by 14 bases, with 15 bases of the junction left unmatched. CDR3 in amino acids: CSASLAGGPEVQGYF. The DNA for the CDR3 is TGCAGTGCTAGTCTAGCGGGGGGGCCAGAGGTACAAGGGTATTTT.